This T cell receptor (beta chain) derives from a study of T cell responses to AZD1222 COVID-19 vaccine. Overall study findings and caveats: Mostly white British, mostly female donors; authors suggested clonal diversity may be underestimated.

The method was immunoSEQ multiplex PCR; TCRdb's version includes in-frame clones alone and lacks a portion of them. The table shows 44,000 or so clones, with around three quarters occurring only once. V was shortened by 1 base and J by 4 bases, with 10 bases between the two germline ends. CDR3 length: 14 residues. In germline, CDR1 is SGHAT, CDR2 FQNNGV. Concerning this clone: Antigen: not known.

Here the sequenced sample was peripheral blood, taken 28 days after the second dose of the MenACWY control vaccine. The V and J genes are TRBV11-2 and TRBJ2-5; TRBD1 is a possible D gene (6 bases). The sequence derives from an adult who received the MenACWY meningococcal vaccine as a control. This chain's CDR3 is CASSLGLGGETQYF. The CDR3, as DNA: TGTGCCAGCAGCTTAGGGTTAGGGGGAGAGACCCAGTACTTC.